The next 28 T cell receptor beta chains were all read from a single sample in a study of blood T cell repertoires in COVID-19. Libraries were prepared by immunoSEQ multiplex PCR; TCRdb keeps only in-frame clonotypes and omits some of them. The table shows about 330,000 clones, with around 90% occurring only once. Sequenced sample: PBMCs or T cells enriched from blood (not recorded which). These receptors were collected from a woman aged 25 to 39 who had recovered from COVID-19.

The gene calls are TRBV19 and TRBJ2-7; 10 nucleotides line up with TRBD2. Trimming took 5 bases from V and 8 from J; bases not matched to a gene: 6. This CDR3 comprises 13 residues. Germline-derived CDR1 and CDR2 are LNHDA and SQIVND (reference sequence). The CDR3 region is CASSAGTSDKQYF. In DNA form, the CDR3 reads TGTGCCAGTAGTGCCGGGACTAGCGATAAGCAGTACTTC.

The chain combines TRBV5-1 with TRBJ2-2, with D perhaps TRBD1 (6 bases). Germline values: CDR1 SGHRS, CDR2 YFSETQ. Deletions cut 0 bases from V and 4 bases from J, with 16 bases between. There are 17 residues in the CDR3. The CDR3 DNA reads as TGCGCCAGCAGCTTGGGGCAAACAGGGCAGGGCACCGGGGAGCTGTTTTTT. It yields the protein CASSLGQTGQGTGELFF.

The rearrangement uses TRBV18 and TRBJ1-4, with 7 bases fitting TRBD1. Germline-derived CDR1 and CDR2 are KGHSH and LQKENI. The CDR3 has 14 amino acids. The ends lost 1 base at V and 7 bases at J; junction bases unmatched: 3. CDR3 loop: CASSPQNRGEKLFF. For the CDR3, the DNA is TGTGCCAGCTCACCACAAAACAGGGGTGAAAAACTGTTTTTT.

The chain links TRBV6-6 to TRBJ1-1; possible D gene TRBD1, 6 bases. The length of the CDR3 is 19 residues. V lost 5 bases, J lost 0 bases, and 25 bases lay in between. Germline CDR1 and CDR2: MNHNY and SVGAGI (reference sequence). CDR3 amino acids: CASSQKGDTPSRVNTEAFF. The CDR3 coding sequence is TGTGCCAGCAGTCAAAAGGGGGACACCCCTTCCCGGGTGAACACTGAAGCTTTCTTT.

This sequence joins TRBV5-1 and TRBJ2-1; 7 bases are a match to TRBD2. J lost 0 bases, V lost 4 bases, and 10 bases had no gene match. This CDR3 contains 17 residues. Germline-derived CDR1 and CDR2 are SGHRS and YFSETQ. Here the CDR3 DNA reads TGCGCCAGCAGCCCGGGGCGGGGGTCAGTCTCCTACAATGAGCAGTTCTTC. It encodes CASSPGRGSVSYNEQFF.

Here the CDR3 reads CATSPSGFRTGELFF. CDR3 in DNA: TGTGCCACCTCCCCCTCGGGGTTTCGCACCGGGGAGCTGTTTTTT. The chain carries TRBV15 and TRBJ2-2, with a possible D match to TRBD2 (5 bases). V lost 8 bases and J lost 4, with 17 bases in between. The CDR3 consists of 15 residues. CDR1 and CDR2 from the germline V gene are LNHNV and YYDKDF (reference sequence).

This chain uses TRBV28 with TRBJ1-2; no reliable D call. The ends were cut back, 1 base at V and 1 base at J, with 16 bases in the middle. CDR3 length: 17 residues. Per the germline V gene, CDR1 is MDHEN and CDR2 is SYDVKM. CDR3 nucleotides: TGTGCCAGCAGTTTATCTCGGAGGACCTGGGGTAACTATGGCTACACCTTC. It is translated as CASSLSRRTWGNYGYTF.

The CDR3 DNA reads as TGTGCCAGTAGTAGACAGGGGGGTCAGCCCCAGCATTTT. Translation gives CASSRQGGQPQHF. This chain links TRBV19 with TRBJ1-5; 9 bases fit TRBD1. CDR3 size: 13 residues. Germline V CDR1 and CDR2: LNHDA, SQIVND (reference sequence). The V gene end was trimmed by 4 bases and the J gene end by 6 bases; junction bases not matched to a gene: 1.

In DNA form, the CDR3 reads TGTGCCAGCAGCTCGGGACTAGCACCGTTAGAGCAGTTCTTC. Translated: CASSSGLAPLEQFF. The rearrangement uses TRBV7-9 and TRBJ2-1, with 9 positions matching TRBD2. CDR3 size: 14 residues. The V gene end was trimmed by 4 bases and the J gene end by 10 bases; junction bases not matched to a gene: 8. In germline, CDR1 is SEHNR, CDR2 FQNEAQ (reference sequence).

The V and J genes are TRBV28 and TRBJ1-6, with 7 bases fitting TRBD1. This CDR3 spans 12 amino acids. Looked up from germline, CDR1 is MDHEN and CDR2 is SYDVKM. V was clipped by 3 bases and J by 17 bases; unmatched bases: 7. The CDR3 DNA reads TGTGCCAGCAGTTTGCGACAGGGACTTTTCCACTTT. This translates into CASSLRQGLFHF. The whole variable domain, filled in from reference TRBV28 and TRBJ1-6, reads DVKVTQSSRYLVKRTGEKVFLECVQDMDHENMFWYRQDPGLGLRLIYFSYDVKMKEKGDIPEGYSVSREKKERFSLILESASTNQTSMYLCASSLRQGLFHFGNGTRLTVT.

The CDR3 nucleotides read TGTGCCAGCAGTCGCCGTGCAGGAAGCGGTGAGCAGTTCTTC. Translation: CASSRRAGSGEQFF. V and J are TRBV2 and TRBJ2-1; D may be TRBD2 (5 bases). There are 14 residues in the CDR3. Trimming stripped 5 bases from V and 9 bases from J, with 17 bases between. Germline CDR1 is SNHLY and CDR2 is FYNNEI.

V is TRBV7-9 and J is TRBJ2-3; 9 bases agree with TRBD2. V was clipped by 4 bases and J by 1 base; unmatched bases: 3. Germline CDR1 SEHNR, CDR2 FQNEAQ (reference sequence). The CDR3 runs 15 residues. The CDR3 region has the DNA TGTGCCAGCAGCTCCCAGCGGGGGGGCACAGATACGCAGTATTTT. Translation: CASSSQRGGTDTQYF.

The chain has TRBV2 and TRBJ2-7; 7 nucleotides line up with TRBD2. V lost 7 bases and J lost 1; bases outside the gene matches: 4. Germline values: CDR1 SNHLY, CDR2 FYNNEI. The CDR3 totals 13 residues. This chain's CDR3 is CASTNGGSYEQYF. In nucleotides, the CDR3 is TGTGCCAGCACGAACGGGGGGTCCTACGAGCAGTACTTC.

This clone was detected once. The rearrangement uses TRBV7-9 and TRBJ2-1; D possibly corresponds to TRBD1 (6 bases). This CDR3 region has 15 residues. The germline gives CDR1 SEHNR, CDR2 FQNEAQ (reference sequence). The V gene lost 5 bases and the J gene lost 5 bases, with 16 bases spanning the gap. CDR3 sequence reads: CASSRSGTSNNEQFF. Written as DNA, the CDR3 is TGTGCCAGCAGCCGGTCCGGGACAAGTAACAATGAGCAGTTCTTC.

V usage is TRBV6-5 and J usage is TRBJ1-5; D call uncertain. V was clipped by 10 bases and J by 0 bases, with 16 bases between them. Per germline, CDR1 MNHEY and CDR2 SVGAGI. This CDR3 is 15 amino acids long. The CDR3 coding sequence is TGTGCCACCTCGACGGGGAAGGTTAGCAATCAGCCCCAGCATTTT. This sequence encodes CATSTGKVSNQPQHF.

DNA of the CDR3: TGTGCCAGCAGCCGTCAGGGGGCGAGCTATGGCTACACCTTC. The encoded protein is CASSRQGASYGYTF. This sequence joins TRBV28 and TRBJ1-2, with 8 bases lining up with TRBD1. Per germline, CDR1 MDHEN and CDR2 SYDVKM. The CDR3 contains 14 residues. J gave up 4 bases and V 6 bases, and 7 bases lay outside the gene matches.

This chain links TRBV4-1 with TRBJ1-2, with D perhaps TRBD1 (6 bases). Looked up from germline, CDR1 is MGHRA and CDR2 is YSYEKL. The CDR3 runs to 14 residues. Trimming took 1 base from V and 4 from J, leaving 10 bases between them. For the CDR3, the DNA is TGCGCCAGCAGCCAAGGACAGGACCTCTATGGCTACACCTTC. This codes for CASSQGQDLYGYTF.

Worth noting for this clone: This specimen includes other DNA sequences encoding the same CDR3. The rearrangement joins TRBV28 to TRBJ1-5; the D is unclear. Germline loops: CDR1 MDHEN, CDR2 SYDVKM. V dropped 6 bases and J dropped 4 bases, with 7 bases sitting between them. The CDR3 has 12 residues. Here the CDR3 DNA reads TGTGCCAGCAGGGACTCGAATCAGCCCCAGCATTTT. This translates into CASRDSNQPQHF.

The J gene is TRBJ1-5, the V gene TRBV5-1; tentatively, D is TRBD1 (5 bases). Germline CDR1 reads SGHRS; CDR2 reads YFSETQ. Trimming took 1 base from V and 0 from J, leaving 8 bases between them. The CDR3 sequence is 15 residues long. CDR3 sequence reads: CASSLWGDSNQPQHF. The CDR3 DNA sequence: TGCGCCAGCAGCTTGTGGGGGGATAGCAATCAGCCCCAGCATTTT.

The chain has TRBV9 and TRBJ2-5; TRBD2 aligns across 8 bases. The J segment lost 5 bases and the V segment lost 5 bases, leaving 14 bases of the junction unmatched. Germline V gives CDR1 SGDLS, CDR2 YYNGEE. The CDR3 is 16 residues long. CDR3 sequence (DNA): TGTGCCAGCAGTTTTCTATCCGGGAGGGGGAGTGAGACCCAGTACTTC. It specifies CASSFLSGRGSETQYF.

On this clone itself: The same CDR3 is also encoded by other DNA sequences in this sample. The chain couples TRBV28 to TRBJ1-5; D is perhaps TRBD1 (6 bases). CDR3 length: 14 residues. Germline CDR1 reads MDHEN; CDR2 reads SYDVKM. The ends were cut back, 3 bases at V and 4 bases at J, with 10 bases in the middle. As DNA, the CDR3 is TGTGCCAGCAGTTTGGGCCAGGGGAATCAGCCCCAGCATTTT. Protein sequence: CASSLGQGNQPQHF.

The chain carries TRBV28 and TRBJ1-2; 7 bases line up with TRBD1. The V gene's germline CDR1 is MDHEN and CDR2 SYDVKM. Trimming removed 10 bases from V and 1 base from J; junction bases left unmatched: 12. The CDR3 loop spans 15 amino acids. For the CDR3, the DNA is TGTGCCACCCTAACCGGGACAGCTTTTAACTATGGCTACACCTTC. As protein: CATLTGTAFNYGYTF.

The J gene is TRBJ2-5, the V gene TRBV7-2, with 12 bases identical to TRBD2. This CDR3 comprises 16 residues. Trimming removed 5 bases from V and 3 bases from J; junction bases left unmatched: 7. CDR1 and CDR2 from the germline V gene are SGHTA and FQGNSA. In DNA, the CDR3 is TGTGCCAGCAGCCCCTCTCGACTAGCGGGGGAAGAGACCCAGTACTTC. Translation gives CASSPSRLAGEETQYF.

The genes are TRBV18 and TRBJ1-4; D gene ambiguous. The V gene lost 5 bases and the J gene lost 7 bases, with 14 bases spanning the gap. CDR3 length equals 14 residues. Germline V gene lookup returns CDR1 KGHSH and CDR2 LQKENI. CDR3 DNA: TGTGCCAGCTCATCGTCGTCAGGCAGTGAAAAACTGTTTTTT. This gives the protein CASSSSSGSEKLFF.

The rearrangement joins TRBV6-5 to TRBJ2-7; 9 bases are shared with TRBD1. V shed 4 bases, J shed 3 bases, and the junction held 7 bases outside the gene matches. Germline CDR1 MNHEY, CDR2 SVGAGI. The CDR3 length is 15 residues. CDR3 sequence: CASSFWTGADYEQYF. CDR3 coding DNA: TGTGCCAGCAGTTTCTGGACAGGGGCGGACTACGAGCAGTACTTC.

The J gene is TRBJ2-7, the V gene TRBV28, with D unclear. CDR1 and CDR2 from the germline V gene are MDHEN and SYDVKM. The CDR3 has 14 amino acids. The ends were cut back, 2 bases at V and 3 bases at J, with 11 bases in the middle. The CDR3 reads CASSLHGSYYEQYF. As DNA, the CDR3 is TGTGCCAGCAGTTTACACGGTAGCTACTACGAGCAGTACTTC.

The J gene is TRBJ2-3, the V gene TRBV5-4, with 8 nucleotides matching TRBD1. Germline assignment: CDR1 SGHNT and CDR2 YYREEE (reference sequence). CDR3 length equals 16 residues. V lost 2 bases, J lost 1 base, and 6 bases stayed unmatched. This CDR3 reads CASSFLQGQGTDTQYF. Written as DNA, the CDR3 is TGTGCCAGCAGCTTCCTGCAGGGACAGGGCACAGATACGCAGTATTTT.

This clone was detected once. The chain joins TRBV7-9 to TRBJ2-5; a weak D match, TRBD2 (7 bases). Germline V CDR1 and CDR2: SEHNR, FQNEAQ (reference sequence). Trimming left V 5 bases short and J 3 bases short, with 16 bases between. The CDR3 has 15 amino acids. The chain's CDR3 is CASSLRRGGKETQYF. The CDR3 nucleotides are TGTGCCAGCAGCCTCAGAAGGGGGGGAAAAGAGACCCAGTACTTC.